Presented here are 5 T cell receptor beta chains from one specimen sequenced in a study of immune cell composition in non-small cell lung cancer. The data were produced by immunoSEQ multiplex PCR, yet TCRdb's version contains in-frame clones alone and is incomplete. The table includes about 14,000 clones, roughly 80% detected once. The sequenced material came from lung tumor tissue. The receptors derive from a human donor with non-small cell lung cancer.

The J gene is TRBJ2-1, the V gene TRBV30; 8 positions match TRBD1. The trim removed 8 bases at V and 7 bases at J, leaving 10 bases unmatched. The CDR3 has 13 amino acids. The germline V gene encodes CDR1 GTSNPN and CDR2 SVGIG (reference sequence). The CDR3 coding sequence is TGTGCCCGTGCAGGACAGGGTCGAAATGAGCAGTTCTTC. It translates to CARAGQGRNEQFF.

The CDR3 DNA follows: TGTGCCAGCTCTAACGGACAGGGGGCCACTGAAGCTTTCTTT. Translation: CASSNGQGATEAFF. The V call is TRBV18, the J call TRBJ1-1; 11 bases are shared with TRBD1. Germline values: CDR1 KGHSH, CDR2 LQKENI. The CDR3 is 14 amino acids. V shed 6 bases and J 4 bases; nucleotides not matched to a gene: 4.

The chain is built from TRBV7-9 and TRBJ2-7; a possible D gene is TRBD2 (5 bases). Germline V gene lookup returns CDR1 SEHNR and CDR2 FQNEAQ (reference sequence). The CDR3 is 15 residues long. The ends were cut back, 2 bases at V and 7 bases at J, with 18 bases in the middle. This chain's CDR3 is CASSLNLRTPGEQYF. The CDR3 DNA is TGTGCCAGCAGCTTAAATTTAAGGACTCCGGGGGAGCAGTACTTC.

This clone came up once. The J gene is TRBJ2-1, the V gene TRBV18; 8 nucleotides agree with TRBD2. The ends lost 6 bases at V and 5 bases at J; junction bases unmatched: 15. The CDR3 has 17 residues. Germline V gene lookup returns CDR1 KGHSH and CDR2 LQKENI. CDR3 bases: TGTGCCAGCTCGCCAAACCTCGCCCTAGCGGGCAACAATGAGCAGTTCTTC. Translation: CASSPNLALAGNNEQFF.

J is TRBJ2-1 and V is TRBV7-9, with D unclear. The V and J ends lost 1 base and 7 bases respectively, with 11 bases between them. The germline V gene encodes CDR1 SEHNR and CDR2 FQNEAQ (reference sequence). The CDR3 runs 14 residues. This CDR3 is CASSLVMIGNEQFF. CDR3 in DNA: TGTGCCAGCAGCTTAGTTATGATTGGTAATGAGCAGTTCTTC.